Presented here are 29 T cell receptor beta chains from one specimen sequenced in a study of response to subunit inactivated influenza vaccine. TCRdb itself ran the RT-PCR reads through MiXCR, one entry per CDR3 protein. Counted here are under 950,000 distinct CDR3 sequences, 20% to 25% occurring once; the ten biggest clones make up around 9.6%. The sequenced sample was PBMCs from blood, obtained roughly 5 days after vaccination. Every receptor here comes from a man between 50 and 59 years old who received an inactivated influenza vaccine.

The chain joins TRBV20-1 to TRBJ2-1; 9 bases map to TRBD1. The germline V gene encodes CDR1 DFQATT and CDR2 SNEGSKA (reference sequence). Trimming took 1 base from V and 7 from J; bases not matched to a gene: 14. The CDR3 is made up of 17 amino acids. CDR3 residues: CSARGQTRDRDGNEQFF. The CDR3 region has the DNA TGCAGTGCTAGAGGTCAGACCCGGGACAGGGATGGGAATGAGCAGTTCTTC.

The genes are TRBV6-5 and TRBJ2-7; either TRBD1 or TRBD2 may fit D (7 bases each). Germline V gene lookup returns CDR1 MNHEY and CDR2 SVGAGI. The V end was cut by 1 base, the J end by 9 bases, with 16 bases between. The CDR3 runs 14 residues. CDR3 sequence reads: CASSYFGRGGGQYF. In DNA form, the CDR3 reads TGTGCCAGCAGTTACTTCGGCAGGGGGGGCGGGCAGTACTTC.

In this sample, this clonotype turned up a few times. This chain links TRBV9 with TRBJ2-5; TRBD1 agrees at 8 bases. Germline lookup yields CDR1 SGDLS and CDR2 YYNGEE. The CDR3 length is 15 residues. V dropped 0 bases and J dropped 0; count of bases not matched to a gene: 1. CDR3 region: CASSVGTGHQETQYF. DNA of the CDR3: TGTGCCAGCAGCGTAGGGACAGGGCACCAAGAGACCCAGTACTTC.

This clonotype occurred many times. The chain is built from TRBV5-1 and TRBJ2-3; the D gene is possibly TRBD2 (5 bases). This CDR3 region has 16 residues. CDR1 is SGHRS and CDR2 is YFSETQ in the germline V gene. V was trimmed by 0 bases and J by 2 bases, leaving 13 bases between them. The CDR3 nucleotides read TGCGCCAGCAGCTTGGCCGTACGGACTTCCACAGATACGCAGTATTTT. Its protein product is CASSLAVRTSTDTQYF.

This clonotype was counted between two and nine times. The chain couples TRBV15 to TRBJ2-1; 8 bases align to TRBD2. The J segment lost 6 bases and the V segment lost 1 base, leaving 8 bases of the junction unmatched. There are 16 residues in the CDR3. Germline assignment: CDR1 LNHNV and CDR2 YYDKDF (reference sequence). DNA of the CDR3: TGTGCCACCAGCAGAGGGACGGGAGGGCCTTCCAATGAGCAGTTCTTC. Translating it yields CATSRGTGGPSNEQFF.

V is TRBV7-2 and J is TRBJ2-7; 11 bases agree with TRBD2. This CDR3 is 15 amino acids long. Germline assignment: CDR1 SGHTA and CDR2 FQGNSA. V lost 5 bases, J lost 2 bases, and 5 bases stayed unmatched. The DNA of the CDR3 is TGTGCCAGCAGCCCTTCTAGCGGGAGGCCCTACGAGCAGTACTTC. This sequence encodes CASSPSSGRPYEQYF.

This clonotype turned up a few times. The chain combines TRBV6-1 with TRBJ2-5; TRBD1 agrees at 7 bases. The CDR3 loop spans 14 amino acids. V was pared by 7 bases and J by 5 bases, with 10 bases of the junction left unmatched. Germline-derived CDR1 and CDR2 are MNHNS and SASEGT. Here the CDR3 DNA reads TGTGCCAGCAACGACCCGGGACAGAGTGAGACCCAGTACTTC. Residues: CASNDPGQSETQYF.

This clonotype was found many times. The CDR3 sequence: CSARGGLAGAGDTQYF. The CDR3 bases are TGCAGTGCCAGGGGAGGGCTAGCGGGAGCCGGGGATACGCAGTATTTT. The chain combines TRBV20-1 with TRBJ2-3; 10 bases are a match to TRBD2. The CDR3 contains 16 residues. Looked up from germline, CDR1 is DFQATT and CDR2 is SNEGSKA (reference sequence). V shed 6 bases and J 6 bases; nucleotides not matched to a gene: 15.

The table lists this clonotype with a few counts. The chain combines TRBV5-4 with TRBJ2-6; D might be TRBD1 (6 bases). The CDR3 length is 17 residues. V shed 4 bases and J shed 0 bases, with 14 bases lying between them. The V gene's germline CDR1 is SGHNT and CDR2 YYREEE (reference sequence). Written as DNA, the CDR3 is TGTGCCAGCAGCGCTACCGGACAGCCCTCTGGGGCCAACGTCCTGACTTTC. Protein product: CASSATGQPSGANVLTF.

This clonotype was seen only a few times. The chain uses TRBV7-9 and TRBJ2-7; the match to TRBD1 covers 9 bases. CDR3 length: 16 amino acids. With 4 bases clipped from V and 0 bases from J, the junction kept 7 bases outside the gene matches. Germline loops: CDR1 SEHNR, CDR2 FQNEAQ (reference sequence). The CDR3, as DNA: TGTGCCAGCAGCTCCTATGGGACAGGGAACTCCTACGAGCAGTACTTC. This codes for CASSSYGTGNSYEQYF.

This clonotype was observed a few times. The V and J genes are TRBV12-3 or TRBV12-4 and TRBJ1-4; D gene ambiguous. The CDR3 contains 16 residues. V was trimmed by 5 bases and J by 0 bases, leaving 13 bases between them. CDR3 DNA: TGTGCCAGCAGTCTAGAGGGTTGGGCAACTAATGAAAAACTGTTTTTT. Translated, it gives CASSLEGWATNEKLFF.

This chain connects TRBV7-3 to TRBJ2-1; TRBD2 matches 8 bases. V lost 2 bases and J lost 7; bases outside the gene matches: 10. CDR1 and CDR2 from the germline V gene are SGHTA and FQGTGA. The CDR3 contains 16 residues. The CDR3 region is CASSLLPSGSGNEQFF. Here the CDR3 DNA reads TGTGCCAGCAGCTTACTCCCCAGCGGGAGCGGTAATGAGCAGTTCTTC. The full variable domain, rest sourced from reference TRBV7-3 and TRBJ2-1, is GAGVSQTPSNKVTEKGKYVELRCDPISGHTALYWYRQSLGQGPEFLIYFQGTGAADDSGLPNDRFFAVRPEGSVSTLKIQRTERGDSAVYLCASSLLPSGSGNEQFFGPGTRLTVL.

This clonotype was detected many times. The V gene is TRBV4-3, the J gene TRBJ1-5; no clear D. The V gene's germline CDR1 is LGHNA and CDR2 YSLEER. V lost 2 bases, J lost 3 bases, and 11 bases lay in between. The CDR3 is 15 amino acids. CDR3 coding DNA: TGCGCCAGCAGCCAAACCGACGGTTACAATCAGCCCCAGCATTTT. It encodes CASSQTDGYNQPQHF.

This clonotype was found a few times. The chain recombines TRBV12-3 or TRBV12-4 with TRBJ2-5, with D unresolved. This CDR3 is 13 amino acids long. Trimming removed 3 bases at V and 5 bases at J, with 10 bases between. The CDR3 loop is CASSFQLRETQYF. In DNA, the CDR3 is TGTGCCAGCAGTTTCCAGTTGCGGGAGACCCAGTACTTC.

This clonotype was seen a handful of times. V is TRBV12-3 or TRBV12-4 and J is TRBJ2-3; no definite D call. V was shortened by 7 bases and J by 0 bases, with 14 bases between the two germline ends. The CDR3 totals 15 residues. The CDR3 sequence is CASTWRYASTDTQYF. CDR3 bases: TGTGCCAGCACATGGCGATACGCTAGCACAGATACGCAGTATTTT.

The V gene is TRBV6-1, the J gene TRBJ1-4; D gene ambiguous. V lost 6 bases to trimming and J lost 2 bases, with 10 bases between them. The CDR3 contains 14 residues. Germline assignment: CDR1 MNHNS and CDR2 SASEGT. CDR3 DNA: TGTGCCAGCAGGCCCGCACAGACTAATGAAAAACTGTTTTTT. It yields the protein CASRPAQTNEKLFF.

This clonotype has only a few counts. The chain recombines TRBV5-4 with TRBJ1-1, with 8 nucleotides matching TRBD1. The germline V gene has CDR1 SGHNT and CDR2 YYREEE (reference sequence). The CDR3 has 15 amino acids. V trimming: 4 bases; J trimming: 6 bases; junction bases outside the gene matches: 11. The CDR3 nucleotides read TGTGCCAGCAGCCCATCGGACAGGGATGTAGCTGAAGCTTTCTTT. It encodes CASSPSDRDVAEAFF.

This clonotype has just a few counts. V gene TRBV20-1 combines with J gene TRBJ2-2; perhaps TRBD2 as D (6 bases). Per the germline V gene, CDR1 is DFQATT and CDR2 is SNEGSKA (reference sequence). Trimming removed 2 bases from V and 0 bases from J, with 10 bases in between. The CDR3 length is 15 residues. CDR3 sequence: CSARNGLSNTGELFF. As DNA, the CDR3 is TGCAGTGCTAGAAACGGACTATCGAACACCGGGGAGCTGTTTTTT.

The CDR3 loop reads CSVKVTSRGTSEETQYF. CDR3 sequence (DNA): TGCAGCGTCAAAGTTACATCCCGGGGGACTAGTGAAGAGACCCAGTACTTC. This chain connects TRBV29-1 to TRBJ2-5, with 8 bases fitting TRBD2. CDR1 is SQVTM and CDR2 is ANQGSEA in the germline V gene. The CDR3 totals 17 residues. The J segment lost 3 bases and the V segment lost 6 bases, leaving 18 bases of the junction unmatched. Combining the CDR3 with reference TRBV29-1 and TRBJ2-5 gives the whole variable domain SAVISQKPSRDICQRGTSLTIQCQVDSQVTMMFWYRQQPGQSLTLIATANQGSEATYESGFVIDKFPISRPNLTFSTLTVSNMSPEDSSIYLCSVKVTSRGTSEETQYFGPGTRLLVL.

The chain uses TRBV5-5 and TRBJ1-5; a weak D match, TRBD1 (5 bases). Trimming stripped 0 bases from V and 2 bases from J, with 9 bases between. This CDR3 has 15 amino acids. Germline CDR1 SGHKS, CDR2 YYEKEE (reference sequence). This chain's CDR3 is CASSLAVGRNQPQHF. The CDR3 coding sequence is TGTGCCAGCAGCTTGGCTGTGGGACGCAATCAGCCCCAGCATTTT. The full variable domain, completed using reference TRBV5-5 and TRBJ1-5, is DAGVTQSPTHLIKTRGQQVTLRCSPISGHKSVSWYQQVLGQGPQFIFQYYEKEERGRGNFPDRFSARQFPNYSSELNVNALLLGDSALYLCASSLAVGRNQPQHFGDGTRLSIL.

This clonotype was picked up one time. The V gene is TRBV7-2, the J gene TRBJ2-3; 9 bases fit TRBD2. The length of the CDR3 is 16 residues. Germline lookup yields CDR1 SGHTA and CDR2 FQGNSA. Losses at the gene ends were 3 bases for V and 1 base for J; bases not matched to a gene: 5. CDR3 region: CASSLRRLAGTDTQYF. The CDR3, as DNA: TGTGCCAGCAGCTTGAGGAGACTAGCGGGCACAGATACGCAGTATTTT. The variable domain in full, with the rest retrieved from reference TRBV7-2 and TRBJ2-3, is GAGVSQSPSNKVTEKGKDVELRCDPISGHTALYWYRQSLGQGLEFLIYFQGNSAPDKSGLPSDRFSAERTGGSVSTLTIQRTQQEDSAVYLCASSLRRLAGTDTQYFGPGTRLTVL.

The chain joins TRBV29-1 to TRBJ1-1, with D hard to call. The CDR3 has 13 amino acids. The germline V gene encodes CDR1 SQVTM and CDR2 ANQGSEA. V lost 7 bases, J lost 4 bases, and 16 bases lay in between. CDR3 DNA: TGCAGCGGGATTGGCGCGGGGAGCACTGAAGCTTTCTTT. Amino acids: CSGIGAGSTEAFF.

This chain uses TRBV7-2 with TRBJ2-5; 9 bases agree with TRBD2. Unmatched junction bases numbered 6, after V lost 5 bases and J lost 2 bases. CDR3 length equals 15 residues. Germline V gene sequence: CDR1 SGHTA, CDR2 FQGNSA. CDR3 in amino acids: CASSAPLAGQETQYF. Written as DNA, the CDR3 is TGTGCCAGCAGCGCCCCCCTAGCGGGGCAAGAGACCCAGTACTTC.

The rearrangement uses TRBV20-1 and TRBJ2-7; tentatively, D is TRBD1 or TRBD2 (6 bases each). Germline lookup yields CDR1 DFQATT and CDR2 SNEGSKA (reference sequence). CDR3 length equals 14 residues. V gave up 5 bases and J gave up 2 bases, with 16 bases separating them. For the CDR3, the DNA is TGCAGTGCTTGTCTAGGGGGGACTCCCTACGAGCAGTACTTC. It specifies CSACLGGTPYEQYF.

This clonotype appeared many times. The J gene is TRBJ2-2, the V gene TRBV20-1; D perhaps matches TRBD2 (5 bases). This CDR3 region has 14 residues. V was cut by 6 bases and J by 6 bases, with 17 bases left in between. Germline-derived CDR1 and CDR2 are DFQATT and SNEGSKA (reference sequence). CDR3 residues: CSARQARVSGELFF. Here the CDR3 DNA reads TGCAGTGCGCGTCAAGCGCGGGTGTCCGGGGAGCTGTTTTTT.

The sample holds a few counts of this clonotype. The chain combines TRBV20-1 with TRBJ1-5; D perhaps matches TRBD1 (5 bases). Trimming removed 3 bases at V and 1 base at J, with 13 bases between. This CDR3 spans 15 amino acids. Germline V gene data show CDR1 as DFQATT and CDR2 as SNEGSKA (reference sequence). The CDR3 nucleotides read TGCAGTGCTAGTTCTTTCTGGGACAGCAATCAGCCCCAGCATTTT. It codes for CSASSFWDSNQPQHF.

V gene TRBV20-1 combines with J gene TRBJ2-7; 15 bases are a match to TRBD2. CDR1 and CDR2 (germline): DFQATT, SNEGSKA (reference sequence). With 1 base clipped from V and 0 bases from J, the junction kept 7 bases outside the gene matches. The CDR3 has 18 residues. For the CDR3, the DNA is TGCAGTGCTAGAGCGGGGGGACTAGCGGGAGGTTACTCCTACGAGCAGTACTTC. Its protein is CSARAGGLAGGYSYEQYF.

This clonotype was detected a few times. The J gene is TRBJ2-3, the V gene TRBV24-1; 8 bases agree with TRBD1. Per germline, CDR1 KGHDR and CDR2 SFDVKD. V dropped 3 bases and J dropped 2; count of bases not matched to a gene: 3. This CDR3 has 15 amino acids. The CDR3 nucleotides are TGTGCCACCAGTGATCCGGACAGGGACACAGATACGCAGTATTTT. Protein product: CATSDPDRDTDTQYF.

The rearrangement uses TRBV11-2 and TRBJ2-7, with TRBD1 identical over 7 bases. Unmatched junction bases numbered 6, after V lost 4 bases and J lost 0 bases. The CDR3 runs to 15 residues. From germline, CDR1 is SGHAT and CDR2 FQNNGV. CDR3 sequence reads: CASSSNRDSSYEQYF. As DNA, the CDR3 is TGTGCCAGCAGCTCCAATCGGGACAGCTCCTACGAGCAGTACTTC.